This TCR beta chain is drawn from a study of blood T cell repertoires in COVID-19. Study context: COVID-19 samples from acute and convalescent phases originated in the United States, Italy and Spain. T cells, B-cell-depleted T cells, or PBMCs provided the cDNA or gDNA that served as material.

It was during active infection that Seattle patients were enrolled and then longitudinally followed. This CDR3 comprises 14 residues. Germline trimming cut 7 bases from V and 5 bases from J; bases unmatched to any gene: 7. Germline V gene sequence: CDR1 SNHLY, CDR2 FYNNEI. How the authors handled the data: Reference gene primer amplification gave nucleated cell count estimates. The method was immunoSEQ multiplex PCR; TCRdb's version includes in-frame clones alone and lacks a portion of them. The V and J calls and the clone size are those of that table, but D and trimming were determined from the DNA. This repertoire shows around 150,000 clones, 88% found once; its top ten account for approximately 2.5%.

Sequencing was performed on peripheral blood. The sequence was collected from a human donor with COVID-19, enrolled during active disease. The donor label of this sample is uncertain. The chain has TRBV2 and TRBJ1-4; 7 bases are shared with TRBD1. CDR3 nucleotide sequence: TGTGCCAGCATCCTGGGACAGAGAAATGAAAAACTGTTTTTT. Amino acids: CASILGQRNEKLFF.